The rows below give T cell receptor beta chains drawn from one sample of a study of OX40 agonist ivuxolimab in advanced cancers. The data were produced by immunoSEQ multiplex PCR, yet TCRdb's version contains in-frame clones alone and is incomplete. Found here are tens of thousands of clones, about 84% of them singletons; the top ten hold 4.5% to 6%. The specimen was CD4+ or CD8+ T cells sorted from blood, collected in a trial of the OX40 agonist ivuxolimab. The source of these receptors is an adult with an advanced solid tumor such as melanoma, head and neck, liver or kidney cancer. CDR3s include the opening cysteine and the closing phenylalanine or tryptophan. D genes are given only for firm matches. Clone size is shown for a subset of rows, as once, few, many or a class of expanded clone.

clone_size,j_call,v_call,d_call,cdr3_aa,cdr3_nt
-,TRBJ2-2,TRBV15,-,CATSRDTTGELFF,TGTGCCACCAGCAGAGACACCACCGGGGAGCTGTTTTTT
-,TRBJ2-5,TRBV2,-,CASRRGFGETQYF,TGTGCCAGCAGAAGGGGTTTTGGAGAGACCCAGTACTTC
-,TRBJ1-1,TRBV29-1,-,CSARPNLNTEAFF,TGCAGCGCCCGACCGAATTTGAACACTGAAGCTTTCTTT
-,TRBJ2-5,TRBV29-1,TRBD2,CSVEKGQGASGRRLGETQYF,TGCAGCGTTGAAAAGGGACAGGGCGCTAGCGGGAGGCGCCTCGGGGAGACCCAGTACTTC
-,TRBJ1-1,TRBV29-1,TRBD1,CSVPGGGGTEAFF,TGCAGCGTCCCAGGGGGGGGTGGCACTGAAGCTTTCTTT
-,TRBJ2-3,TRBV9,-,CASSENRDTARDTQYF,TGTGCCAGCAGCGAAAACCGGGACACGGCCCGGGATACGCAGTATTTT
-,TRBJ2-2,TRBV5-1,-,CASSSGWGNTGELFF,TGCGCCAGCAGCTCCGGGTGGGGGAACACCGGGGAGCTGTTTTTT
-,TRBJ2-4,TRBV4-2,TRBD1,CASSPPGTGAGNIQYF,TGTGCCAGCAGCCCGCCCGGGACAGGGGCGGGAAACATTCAGTACTTC
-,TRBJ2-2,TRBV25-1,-,CASSEAVAPNTGELFF,TGTGCCAGCAGTGAAGCGGTAGCCCCGAACACCGGGGAGCTGTTTTTT
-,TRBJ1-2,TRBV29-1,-,CSVKDSPNYGYTF,TGCAGCGTGAAGGACAGCCCTAACTATGGCTACACCTTC
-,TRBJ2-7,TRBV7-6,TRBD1,CASSLGPDRDYEQYF,TGTGCCAGCAGCTTAGGCCCGGACAGGGACTACGAGCAGTACTTC
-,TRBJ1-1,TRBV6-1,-,CASSESGMNTEAFF,TGTGCCAGCAGTGAGTCAGGGATGAACACTGAAGCTTTCTTT
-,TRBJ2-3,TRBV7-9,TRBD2,CASSLLLAGGRDTQYF,TGTGCCAGCAGCTTATTACTAGCGGGGGGGCGAGATACGCAGTATTTT
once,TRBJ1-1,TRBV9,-,CASSVVDIYLNTEAFF,TGTGCTAGCAGCGTAGTTGACATCTACCTGAACACTGAAGCTTTCTTT
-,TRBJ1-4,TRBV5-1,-,CASSSSAKGEKLFF,TGCGCCAGCAGTTCCTCAGCCAAGGGCGAAAAACTGTTTTTT
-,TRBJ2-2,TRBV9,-,CASSVDHTPNTGELFF,TGTGCCAGCAGCGTAGACCACACCCCTAACACCGGGGAGCTGTTTTTT
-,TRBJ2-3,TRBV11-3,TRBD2,CASTIPSGGSTDTQYF,TGTGCCAGCACCATCCCCAGCGGGGGGAGCACAGATACGCAGTATTTT